The 21 T cell receptor beta chains in this list originate from one sample, sequenced in a study of shared clonotypes between healthy human individuals. The assay was immunoSEQ multiplex PCR, and TCRdb's table has in-frame clones only and misses some. The data contain approximately 460,000 clones, about 74% of them singletons. The specimen was PBMCs. The receptors were gathered from a woman aged 40-49 years in good health. Some clones in this sample may be carry-over from other donors' samples.

A note on this clone: The junction does not match germline at one end; this may be a read error. The chain carries TRBV19 and TRBJ2-7, with D hard to call. The CDR3 runs to 12 residues. Germline values: CDR1 LNHDA, CDR2 SQIVND (reference sequence). The CDR3 loop reads CAISSIGWEQYF. The CDR3 bases are TGTGCCATTAGTAGTATAGGTTGGGAGCAGTACTTC.

The V call is TRBV10-3, the J call TRBJ2-7, with 7 bases that match TRBD1. The CDR3 consists of 14 residues. CDR1 and CDR2 (germline): ENHRY, SYGVKD. With V trimmed by 6 bases and J by 2 bases, 7 bases remained unmatched. CDR3 DNA sequence: TGTGCCATCAGCACCGGGACAGTGACCTACGAGCAGTACTTC. Protein sequence: CAISTGTVTYEQYF.

Notes on this clone: Other nucleotide sequences in the sample specify the same CDR3. V and J are TRBV11-2 and TRBJ2-7; TRBD1 is a possible D gene (5 bases). V was cut by 3 bases and J by 4 bases, with 13 bases left in between. This CDR3 has 14 amino acids. From germline, CDR1 is SGHAT and CDR2 FQNNGV. CDR3: CASSLGQGIYEQYF. CDR3 DNA sequence: TGTGCCAGCAGCTTGGGGCAGGGAATTTACGAGCAGTACTTC.

The chain links TRBV28 to TRBJ2-7, with 7 bases lining up with TRBD1. With 8 bases clipped from V and 7 bases from J, the junction kept 14 bases outside the gene matches. This CDR3 spans 14 amino acids. CDR1 and CDR2 (germline): MDHEN, SYDVKM. The DNA for the CDR3 is TGTGCCAGCTTCACTCCGGGACAGACTGGGGAGCAGTACTTC. Its protein is CASFTPGQTGEQYF.

The chain couples TRBV2 to TRBJ1-2; 9 bases agree with TRBD1. Germline CDR1 and CDR2: SNHLY and FYNNEI. V shed 6 bases, J shed 8 bases, and the junction held 7 bases outside the gene matches. This CDR3 region has 13 residues. The CDR3 sequence: CASSRDRDGGYTF. The CDR3 nucleotides are TGTGCCAGCAGCCGGGACAGGGACGGCGGCTACACCTTC.

This clone was seen a handful of times. This chain links TRBV6-1 with TRBJ2-1, with 15 nucleotides matching TRBD2. Germline values: CDR1 MNHNS, CDR2 SASEGT. The CDR3 consists of 16 residues. V lost 1 base to trimming and J lost 6 bases; unmatched junction nucleotides: 1. CDR3 protein: CASSEVGLAGGNEQFF. CDR3 DNA sequence: TGTGCCAGCAGTGAAGTGGGACTAGCGGGGGGCAATGAGCAGTTCTTC.

This clone was counted ten times or more. The chain is built from TRBV9 and TRBJ2-1; TRBD2 matches 10 bases. In germline, CDR1 is SGDLS, CDR2 YYNGEE. The V and J ends lost 0 bases and 2 bases, in that order; junction bases with no gene match: 11. The length of the CDR3 is 19 residues. The CDR3 sequence: CASSVAGLAGVLPYNEQFF. CDR3 DNA: TGTGCCAGCAGCGTAGCGGGGCTAGCGGGAGTTTTGCCCTACAATGAGCAGTTCTTC.

The chain joins TRBV11-2 to TRBJ2-3, with 7 positions matching TRBD2. The CDR3 has 16 residues. The J segment lost 1 base and the V segment lost 1 base, leaving 5 bases of the junction unmatched. Germline V gives CDR1 SGHAT, CDR2 FQNNGV. For the CDR3, the DNA is TGTGCCAGCAGCTTAGGGGCTAGCGGTCGCACAGATACGCAGTATTTT. This encodes CASSLGASGRTDTQYF.

This clone was picked up a small number of times. V usage is TRBV6-4 and J usage is TRBJ2-3, with 7 bases matching TRBD1. Germline V gene data show CDR1 as MRHNA and CDR2 as SNTAGT. The CDR3 is 14 residues long. Trimming removed 5 bases from V and 1 base from J; junction bases left unmatched: 3. This CDR3 is CASSSTGGTDTQYF. The CDR3 coding sequence is TGTGCCAGCAGTTCAACAGGGGGCACAGATACGCAGTATTTT.

The V and J genes are TRBV7-3 and TRBJ2-3, with unresolved D. The V and J ends lost 5 bases and 5 bases respectively, with 8 bases between them. This CDR3 contains 12 residues. Per germline, CDR1 SGHTA and CDR2 FQGTGA. DNA for the CDR3: TGTGCCAGCAGCCAGACGGAAGATACGCAGTATTTT. It is translated as CASSQTEDTQYF.

With regard to this clone: Additional DNA sequences in this sample encode the identical CDR3. This chain joins TRBV18 and TRBJ1-2; D is ambiguous. Trimming took off 0 bases at V and 4 bases at J, with 12 bases between the two ends. CDR3 length: 15 amino acids. Per the germline V gene, CDR1 is KGHSH and CDR2 is LQKENI. The CDR3, as DNA: TGTGCCAGCTCACCACCAGGCGGAGGTAGCTATGGCTACACCTTC. This gives the protein CASSPPGGGSYGYTF.

The V gene is TRBV29-1, the J gene TRBJ1-2; 7 nucleotides agree with TRBD1. Germline CDR1 SQVTM, CDR2 ANQGSEA. V was pared by 4 bases and J by 5 bases, with 10 bases of the junction left unmatched. This CDR3 has 14 residues. CDR3 amino acids: CSVGSRGIYYGYTF. CDR3 nucleotide sequence: TGCAGCGTTGGGTCCAGGGGGATTTATTATGGCTACACCTTC.

This clone was seen once. The V and J genes are TRBV15 and TRBJ2-7; D remains unclear. The CDR3 extends over 14 amino acids. V dropped 1 base and J dropped 4 bases, with 11 bases sitting between them. Germline V CDR1 and CDR2: LNHNV, YYDKDF (reference sequence). Here the CDR3 reads CATSRGAITYEQYF. The CDR3 region has the DNA TGTGCCACCAGCAGAGGGGCTATTACTTACGAGCAGTACTTC.

As for this clone: The sample holds other DNA sequences that translate to the same CDR3. V is TRBV5-1 and J is TRBJ2-5, with 7 bases that match TRBD1. CDR1 and CDR2 from the germline V gene are SGHRS and YFSETQ. The CDR3 is 14 amino acids. V lost 3 bases to trimming and J lost 2 bases; unmatched junction nucleotides: 4. Written as DNA, the CDR3 is TGCGCCAGCAGCTCTCAGGGGGTACAAGAGACCCAGTACTTC. Translating gives CASSSQGVQETQYF.

The chain combines TRBV29-1 with TRBJ2-7; TRBD1 matches 7 bases. The J call is uncertain, as TRBJ2-5 better fits the DNA end. The germline V gene has CDR1 SQVTM and CDR2 ANQGSEA. CDR3 length equals 12 residues. The CDR3 sequence: CSGGTDQETQYF. DNA for the CDR3: TGCAGCGGAGGGACAGACCAAGAGACCCAGTACTTC.

This chain connects TRBV5-1 to TRBJ2-7; D uncertain. Trimming cost V 5 bases and J 3 bases, with 15 bases left between them. CDR3 length: 14 residues. From germline, CDR1 is SGHRS and CDR2 YFSETQ. The CDR3 reads CASSPDGNGYEQYF. CDR3 sequence (DNA): TGCGCCAGCAGTCCGGACGGCAACGGCTACGAGCAGTACTTC. The whole variable domain, filled in from reference TRBV5-1 and TRBJ2-7, reads KAGVTQTPRYLIKTRGQQVTLSCSPISGHRSVSWYQQTPGQGLQFLFEYFSETQRNKGNFPGRFSGRQFSNSRSEMNVSTLELGDSALYLCASSPDGNGYEQYFGPGTRLTVT.

This clone was seen a single time. The V and J genes are TRBV6-5 and TRBJ2-3; D is perhaps TRBD1 or TRBD2 (5 bases each). This CDR3 spans 16 amino acids. Germline V gene data show CDR1 as MNHEY and CDR2 as SVGAGI. V lost 0 bases and J lost 0, with 10 bases in between. This CDR3 reads CASSYSNGASTDTQYF. CDR3 in DNA: TGTGCCAGCAGTTACTCGAACGGGGCCAGCACAGATACGCAGTATTTT.

The CDR3 protein is CASSSRGAGYNEQFF. CDR3 bases: TGTGCCAGCAGCTCCCGGGGAGCGGGGTACAATGAGCAGTTCTTC. V gene TRBV7-9 combines with J gene TRBJ2-1, with 7 bases matching TRBD2. CDR1 and CDR2 (germline): SEHNR, FQNEAQ (reference sequence). Trimming removed 4 bases from V and 4 bases from J; junction bases left unmatched: 7. This CDR3 is 15 amino acids long. Together with reference TRBV7-9 and TRBJ2-1, the CDR3 gives the full variable domain: DTGVSQNPRHKITKRGQNVTFRCDPISEHNRLYWYRQTLGQGPEFLTYFQNEAQLEKSRLLSDRFSAERPKGSFSTLEIQRTEQGDSAMYLCASSSRGAGYNEQFFGPGTRLTVL.

There are a few counts of this clone. The rearrangement joins TRBV25-1 to TRBJ1-3; unclear D gene. Germline V gene data show CDR1 as MGHDK and CDR2 as SYGVNS. The V gene lost 4 bases and the J gene lost 0 bases, with 7 bases spanning the gap. This CDR3 comprises 14 residues. CDR3 sequence: CASSGSFSGNTIYF. CDR3 sequence (DNA): TGTGCCAGCAGTGGGTCGTTCTCTGGAAACACCATATATTTT.

The chain uses TRBV6-5 and TRBJ2-7, with 7 bases that match TRBD1. CDR1 is MNHEY and CDR2 is SVGAGI in the germline V gene. J lost 3 bases, V lost 6 bases, and 5 bases had no gene match. The CDR3 is 13 amino acids. Here the CDR3 DNA reads TGTGCCAGCAGACAAGGGACAGTCTACGAGCAGTACTTC. Protein product: CASRQGTVYEQYF.

The V and J genes are TRBV27 and TRBJ1-5, with D maybe TRBD1 (5 bases). Trimming removed 3 bases from V and 5 bases from J, with 8 bases in between. The CDR3 is 13 residues long. Germline CDR1 is MNHEY and CDR2 is SMNVEV (reference sequence). The CDR3 nucleotides read TGTGCCAGCAGTTTTATAGGGGATCAGCCCCAGCATTTT. Translating gives CASSFIGDQPQHF.